Listed here are 6 T cell receptor beta chains from one sample, sequenced in a study of T-cell reconstitution after alpha-beta-depleted transplantation in children. Unique molecular identifiers were built into the TCRbeta library. TCRdb re-derived calls from the PCR reads in MiXCR, one entry per CDR3 protein. This sample carries 260,000 or so distinct CDR3 sequences, around 12% of them seen once, and the ten largest clones take about 2.6%. Here the sequenced sample was PBMCs from the stem cell graft donor, taken from the stem cell graft. These receptors all stem from a human donor who donated a stem cell graft to a child with acute lymphoblastic leukemia.

This clonotype showed up many times. This chain uses TRBV20-1 with TRBJ2-1, with TRBD2 matching over 10 bases. Germline CDR1 is DFQATT and CDR2 is SNEGSKA (reference sequence). This CDR3 region has 19 residues. Trimming at V came to 1 base and at J to 1 base, leaving 13 bases not matched to a gene. CDR3 in amino acids: CSARGATGQLAGSYNEQFF. DNA for the CDR3: TGCAGTGCTAGAGGGGCGACAGGGCAACTAGCGGGATCCTACAATGAGCAGTTCTTC.

With regard to this clonotype: This could be a read error, since a much larger clone is one nucleotide away. Given the absence of the conserved phenylalanine or tryptophan at the CDR3 end, a read error is likely. V and J are TRBV28 and TRBJ2-7; D is undetermined. CDR3 length equals 15 residues. V lost 5 bases and J lost 0, with 14 bases in between. The germline CDR1 and CDR2 sequences are MDHEN and SYDVKM. The CDR3 DNA follows: TGTGCCAGCAGTCGCATCCGGGCCCTCTCCTACGAGCAGTACCTC. This encodes CASSRIRALSYEQYL.

V is TRBV7-2 and J is TRBJ2-7, with 12 nucleotides matching TRBD2. Looked up from germline, CDR1 is SGHTA and CDR2 is FQGNSA. The CDR3 spans 15 residues. Unmatched junction bases numbered 7, after V lost 5 bases and J lost 5 bases. The CDR3 reads CASSPPSGGAHEQYF. In nucleotides, the CDR3 is TGTGCCAGCAGCCCCCCTAGCGGGGGGGCGCACGAGCAGTACTTC.

This clonotype was seen at least ten times. The chain links TRBV24-1 to TRBJ1-5, with 10 bases lining up with TRBD1. This CDR3 has 19 residues. After removal of 5 bases from V and 2 bases from J, the junction contained 14 bases not matched to a gene. Germline V gene lookup returns CDR1 KGHDR and CDR2 SFDVKD. CDR3 loop: CATSAPAGTGVEGNQPQHF. The CDR3 DNA follows: TGTGCCACCAGTGCCCCGGCGGGGACAGGGGTGGAAGGCAATCAGCCCCAGCATTTT.

This clonotype appeared many times. The chain joins TRBV28 to TRBJ2-2; D is perhaps TRBD1 or TRBD2 (5 bases each). The CDR3 covers 12 residues. V gave up 4 bases and J gave up 13 bases, with 13 bases separating them. The germline CDR1 and CDR2 sequences are MDHEN and SYDVKM. The CDR3 region is CASSWDGAGLFF. DNA of the CDR3: TGTGCCAGCAGTTGGGACGGCGCGGGGCTGTTTTTT.

This clonotype was found many times. The chain recombines TRBV5-1 with TRBJ2-7; 7 bases match TRBD2. Trimming cost V 1 base and J 0 bases; bases outside gene matches: 13. CDR1 and CDR2 from the germline V gene are SGHRS and YFSETQ. The CDR3 is 18 amino acids. The CDR3 protein is CASSLSLADPSYSYEQYF. Here the CDR3 DNA reads TGCGCCAGCAGCTTGAGTCTAGCGGACCCTTCTTACTCCTACGAGCAGTACTTC. Full variable domain (missing parts from reference TRBV5-1 and TRBJ2-7): KAGVTQTPRYLIKTRGQQVTLSCSPISGHRSVSWYQQTPGQGLQFLFEYFSETQRNKGNFPGRFSGRQFSNSRSEMNVSTLELGDSALYLCASSLSLADPSYSYEQYFGPGTRLTVT.